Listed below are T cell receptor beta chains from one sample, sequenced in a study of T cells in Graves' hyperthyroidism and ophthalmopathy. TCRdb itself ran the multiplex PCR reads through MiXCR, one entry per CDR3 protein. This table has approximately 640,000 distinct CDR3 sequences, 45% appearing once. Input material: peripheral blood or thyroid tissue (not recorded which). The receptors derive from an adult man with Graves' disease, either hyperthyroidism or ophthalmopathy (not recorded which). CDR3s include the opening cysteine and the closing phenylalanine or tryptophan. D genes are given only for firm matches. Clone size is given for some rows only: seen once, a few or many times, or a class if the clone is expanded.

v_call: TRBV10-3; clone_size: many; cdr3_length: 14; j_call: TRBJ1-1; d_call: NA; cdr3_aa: CAISPTEPNTEAFF; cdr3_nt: TGTGCCATCAGTCCGACAGAACCGAACACTGAAGCTTTCTTT
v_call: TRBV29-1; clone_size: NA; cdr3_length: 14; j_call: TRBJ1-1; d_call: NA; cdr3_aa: CSVEGTGKNTEAFF; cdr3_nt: TGCAGCGTTGAAGGAACAGGGAAGAACACTGAAGCTTTCTTT
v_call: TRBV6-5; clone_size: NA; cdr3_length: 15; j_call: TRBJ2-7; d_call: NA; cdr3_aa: CASSSFKTSSYEQYF; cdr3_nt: TGTGCCAGCAGTTCCTTCAAAACTAGCTCCTACGAGCAGTACTTC
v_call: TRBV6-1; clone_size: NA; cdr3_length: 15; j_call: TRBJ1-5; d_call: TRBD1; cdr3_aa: CASTRRGTANQPQHF; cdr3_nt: TGTGCCAGCACCCGAAGAGGGACAGCCAATCAGCCCCAGCATTTT
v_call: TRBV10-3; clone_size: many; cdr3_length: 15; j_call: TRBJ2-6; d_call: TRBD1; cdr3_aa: CAISATGPGANVLTF; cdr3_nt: TGTGCCATCAGTGCGACAGGGCCCGGGGCCAACGTCCTGACTTTC
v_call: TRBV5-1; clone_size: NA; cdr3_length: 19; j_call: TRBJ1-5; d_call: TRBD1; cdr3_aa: CASSLTRAGTAYSNQPQHF; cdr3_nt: TGCGCCAGCAGCTTGACAAGAGCCGGGACAGCATATAGCAATCAGCCCCAGCATTTT
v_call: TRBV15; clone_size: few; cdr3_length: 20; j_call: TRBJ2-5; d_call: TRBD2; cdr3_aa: CATSRGPPTSGGAREKTQYF; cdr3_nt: TGTGCCACCAGCAGAGGTCCCCCGACTAGCGGGGGGGCCAGGGAAAAGACCCAGTACTTC
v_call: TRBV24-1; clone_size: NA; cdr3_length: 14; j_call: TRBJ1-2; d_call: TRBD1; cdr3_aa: CATYPRQGVSGYTF; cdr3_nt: TGTGCCACCTATCCGAGACAGGGCGTCAGCGGCTACACCTTC
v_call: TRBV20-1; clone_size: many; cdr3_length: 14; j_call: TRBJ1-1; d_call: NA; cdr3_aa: CSASITLLAAEAFF; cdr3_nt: TGCAGTGCTAGCATCACGCTTCTGGCAGCTGAAGCTTTCTTT
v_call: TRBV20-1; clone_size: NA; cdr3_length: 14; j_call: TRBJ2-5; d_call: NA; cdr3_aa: CSAPRGTEQETQYF; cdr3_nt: TGCAGTGCTCCCCGGGGTACGGAACAAGAGACCCAGTACTTC
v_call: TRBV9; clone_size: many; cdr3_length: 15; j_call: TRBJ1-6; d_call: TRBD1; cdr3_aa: CASSVGGTGGSPLHF; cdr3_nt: TGTGCCAGCAGCGTGGGGGGGACAGGGGGTTCACCCCTCCACTTT
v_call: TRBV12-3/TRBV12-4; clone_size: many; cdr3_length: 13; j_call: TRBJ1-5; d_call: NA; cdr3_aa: CASRNGRTQPQHF; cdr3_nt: TGTGCCAGCAGGAACGGACGGACTCAGCCCCAGCATTTT
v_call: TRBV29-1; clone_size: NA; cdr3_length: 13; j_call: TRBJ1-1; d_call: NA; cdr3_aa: CSVAGPSNAEAFF; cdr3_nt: TGCAGCGTTGCCGGGCCCTCGAACGCTGAAGCTTTCTTT
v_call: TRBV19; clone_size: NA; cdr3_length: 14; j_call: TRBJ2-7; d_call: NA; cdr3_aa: CASSISGLAYEQYF; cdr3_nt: TGTGCCAGTAGTATAAGCGGGTTGGCCTACGAGCAGTACTTC
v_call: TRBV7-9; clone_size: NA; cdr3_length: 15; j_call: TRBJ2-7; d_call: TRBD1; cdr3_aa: CASSSGTGDIGEQYF; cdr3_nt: TGTGCCAGCAGCTCCGGGACAGGGGATATCGGCGAGCAGTACTTC
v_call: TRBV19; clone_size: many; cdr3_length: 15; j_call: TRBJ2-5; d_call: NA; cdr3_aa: CASIPPGCFQETQYF; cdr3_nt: TGTGCCAGTATCCCGCCAGGCTGCTTCCAAGAGACCCAGTACTTC
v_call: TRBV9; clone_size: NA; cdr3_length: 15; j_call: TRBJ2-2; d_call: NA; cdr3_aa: CASSVAAADTGELFF; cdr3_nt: TGTGCCAGCAGCGTAGCGGCAGCCGACACCGGGGAGCTGTTTTTT
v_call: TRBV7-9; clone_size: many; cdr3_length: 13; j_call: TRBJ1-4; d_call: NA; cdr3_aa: CASRSRVDEKLFF; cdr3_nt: TGTGCCAGCAGATCCCGGGTCGATGAAAAACTGTTTTTT
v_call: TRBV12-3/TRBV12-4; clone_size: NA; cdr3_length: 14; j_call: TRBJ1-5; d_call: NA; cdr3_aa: CASSWGGVDQPQHF; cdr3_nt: TGTGCCAGCAGTTGGGGGGGCGTAGATCAGCCCCAGCATTTT
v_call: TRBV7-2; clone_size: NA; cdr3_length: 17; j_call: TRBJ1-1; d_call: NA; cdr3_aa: CASSLRRQSLLPYRAFF; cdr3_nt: TGTGCCAGCAGTCTGCGCAGACAGTCTCTACTACCCTATAGAGCTTTCTTT
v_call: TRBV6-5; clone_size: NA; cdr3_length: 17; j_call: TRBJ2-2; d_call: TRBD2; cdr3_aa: CASSYSAGGLNTGELFF; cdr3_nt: TGTGCCAGCAGTTACTCAGCGGGGGGCCTGAACACCGGGGAGCTGTTTTTT
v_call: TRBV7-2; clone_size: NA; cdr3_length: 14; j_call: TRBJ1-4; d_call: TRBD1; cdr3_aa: CASSSGQGEEKLFF; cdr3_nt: TGTGCCAGCAGCTCGGGACAGGGCGAGGAAAAACTGTTTTTT
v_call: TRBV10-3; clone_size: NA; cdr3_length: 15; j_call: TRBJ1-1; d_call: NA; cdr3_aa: CAISESGLKNTEAFF; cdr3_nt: TGTGCCATCAGTGAGTCGGGACTGAAGAACACTGAAGCTTTCTTT
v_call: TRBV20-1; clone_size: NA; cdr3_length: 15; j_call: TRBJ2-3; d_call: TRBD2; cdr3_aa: CSASPRTSGSDTQYF; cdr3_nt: TGCAGTGCTAGCCCCCGGACTAGCGGGAGTGATACGCAGTATTTT
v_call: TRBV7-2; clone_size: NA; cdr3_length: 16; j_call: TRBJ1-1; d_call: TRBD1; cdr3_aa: CASSPSTGAMNTEAFF; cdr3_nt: TGTGCCAGCAGCCCTTCGACAGGGGCCATGAACACTGAAGCTTTCTTT
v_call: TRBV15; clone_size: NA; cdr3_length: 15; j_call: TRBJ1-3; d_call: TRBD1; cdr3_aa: CATSREQGAGNTIYF; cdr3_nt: TGTGCCACCAGCAGAGAGCAGGGGGCCGGAAACACCATATATTTT
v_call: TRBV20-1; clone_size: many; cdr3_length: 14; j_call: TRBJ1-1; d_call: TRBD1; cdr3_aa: CSARQGALNTEAFF; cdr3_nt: TGCAGTGCTAGGCAGGGGGCTCTGAACACTGAAGCTTTCTTT
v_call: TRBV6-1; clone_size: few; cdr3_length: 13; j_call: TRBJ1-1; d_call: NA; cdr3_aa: CASVPTGRTEAFF; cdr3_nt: TGTGCCAGCGTACCAACAGGGAGGACTGAAGCTTTCTTT
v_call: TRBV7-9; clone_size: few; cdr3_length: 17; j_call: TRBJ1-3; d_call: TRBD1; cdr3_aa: CASSLVGGRDSGNTIYF; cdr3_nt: TGTGCCAGCAGCTTAGTAGGGGGCCGGGACTCTGGAAACACCATATATTTT
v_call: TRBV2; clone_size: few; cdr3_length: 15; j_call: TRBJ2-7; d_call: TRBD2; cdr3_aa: CASRRRDRGAYEQYF; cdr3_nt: TGTGCCAGCAGAAGGCGGGACCGGGGGGCCTACGAGCAGTACTTC
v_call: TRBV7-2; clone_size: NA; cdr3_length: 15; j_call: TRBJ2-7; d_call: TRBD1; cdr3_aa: CASSLEDRAGDEQYF; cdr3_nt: TGTGCCAGCAGCTTAGAGGACAGGGCGGGCGACGAGCAGTACTTC
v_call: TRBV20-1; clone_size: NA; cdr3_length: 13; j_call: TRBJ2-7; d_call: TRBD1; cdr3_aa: CSAKSGGTYEQYF; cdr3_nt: TGCAGTGCTAAGTCAGGGGGCACGTACGAGCAGTACTTC
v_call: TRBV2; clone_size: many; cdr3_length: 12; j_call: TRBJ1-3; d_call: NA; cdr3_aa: CASRQGWNTIYF; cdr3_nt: TGTGCCAGCAGACAGGGTTGGAACACCATATATTTT
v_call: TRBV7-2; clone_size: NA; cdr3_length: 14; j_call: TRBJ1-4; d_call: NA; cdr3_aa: CASSGGATNKKLFF; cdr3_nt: TGTGCCAGCAGCGGGGGGGCAACTAATAAAAAACTGTTTTTT
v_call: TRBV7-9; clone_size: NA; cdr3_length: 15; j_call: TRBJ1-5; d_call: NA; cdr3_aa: CASSQSRTSNQPQHF; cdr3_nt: TGTGCCAGCAGCCAATCAAGGACCAGCAATCAGCCCCAGCATTTT
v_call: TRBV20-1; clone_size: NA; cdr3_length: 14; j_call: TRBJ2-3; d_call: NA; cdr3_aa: CSAKPRMTTDTQYF; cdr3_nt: TGCAGTGCTAAACCAAGGATGACTACAGATACGCAGTATTTT
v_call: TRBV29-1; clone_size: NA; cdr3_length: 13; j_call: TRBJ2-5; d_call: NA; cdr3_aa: CSTGADTQETQYF; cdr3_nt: TGCAGCACAGGCGCGGATACACAAGAGACCCAGTACTTC
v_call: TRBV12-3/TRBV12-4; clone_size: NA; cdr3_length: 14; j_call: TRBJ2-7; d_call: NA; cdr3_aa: CASKEDGSSYEQYF; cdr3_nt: TGTGCCAGCAAAGAAGACGGGAGCTCCTACGAGCAGTACTTC
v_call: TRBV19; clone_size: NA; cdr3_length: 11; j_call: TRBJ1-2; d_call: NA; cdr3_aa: CASSGIYGYTF; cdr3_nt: TGTGCCAGTAGCGGGATCTATGGCTACACCTTC
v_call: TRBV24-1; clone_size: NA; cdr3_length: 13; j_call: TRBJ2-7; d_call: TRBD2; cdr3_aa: CASSLIRGVEQYF; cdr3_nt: TGTGCCAGCAGTTTAATTCGGGGGGTCGAGCAGTACTTC
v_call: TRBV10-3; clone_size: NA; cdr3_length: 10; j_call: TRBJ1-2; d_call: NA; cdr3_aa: CAIRAGGYTF; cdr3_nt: TGTGCCATCAGAGCGGGGGGCTACACCTTC
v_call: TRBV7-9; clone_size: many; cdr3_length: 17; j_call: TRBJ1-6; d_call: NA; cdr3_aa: CASSLGGNGMRNSPLHF; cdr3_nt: TGTGCCAGCAGCCTCGGAGGGAATGGGATGAGGAATTCACCCCTCCACTTT
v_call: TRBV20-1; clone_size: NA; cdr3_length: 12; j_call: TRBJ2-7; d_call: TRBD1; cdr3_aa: CSASQGAREQYF; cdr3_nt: TGCAGTGCTTCACAGGGGGCGCGTGAGCAGTACTTC
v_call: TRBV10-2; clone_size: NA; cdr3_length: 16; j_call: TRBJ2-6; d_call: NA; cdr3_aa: CASSARASSGANVLTF; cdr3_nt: TGCGCCAGCAGTGCGCGGGCAAGCTCTGGGGCCAACGTCCTGACTTTC
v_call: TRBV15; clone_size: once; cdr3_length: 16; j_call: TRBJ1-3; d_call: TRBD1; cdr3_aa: CATSREGDRAENTIYF; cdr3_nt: TGTGCCACCAGCAGAGAGGGGGACAGGGCTGAAAACACCATATATTTT
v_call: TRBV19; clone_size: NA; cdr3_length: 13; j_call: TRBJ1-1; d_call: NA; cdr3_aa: CASSTKRNTEAFF; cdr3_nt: TGTGCCAGTAGTACCAAAAGAAACACTGAAGCTTTCTTT
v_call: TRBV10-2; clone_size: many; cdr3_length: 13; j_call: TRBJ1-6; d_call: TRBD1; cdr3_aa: CASRQGASSPLHF; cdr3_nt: TGCGCCAGCAGGCAGGGGGCCAGTTCACCCCTCCACTTT
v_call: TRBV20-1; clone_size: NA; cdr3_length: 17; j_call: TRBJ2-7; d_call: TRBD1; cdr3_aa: CSASPRDRANYGYEQYF; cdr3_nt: TGCAGTGCTAGTCCCCGGGACAGGGCTAACTATGGCTACGAGCAGTACTTC
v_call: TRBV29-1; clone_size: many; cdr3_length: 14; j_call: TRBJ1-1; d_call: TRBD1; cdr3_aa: CSVAGQGAKTEAFF; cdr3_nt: TGCAGCGTGGCGGGACAGGGGGCGAAAACTGAAGCTTTCTTT
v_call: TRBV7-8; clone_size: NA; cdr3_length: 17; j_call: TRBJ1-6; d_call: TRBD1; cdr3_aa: CASSPTGGGPANSPFHF; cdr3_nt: TGTGCCAGCAGTCCTACAGGGGGTGGGCCAGCTAATTCACCCTTCCACTTT
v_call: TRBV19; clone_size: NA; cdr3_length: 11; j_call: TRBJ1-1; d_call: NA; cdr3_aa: CASSLYRVAFF; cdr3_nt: TGTGCCAGCAGTTTATACAGGGTGGCTTTCTTT
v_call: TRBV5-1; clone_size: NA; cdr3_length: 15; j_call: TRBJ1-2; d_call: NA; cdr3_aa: CASSLERGINYGYTF; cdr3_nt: TGCGCCAGCAGCTTGGAGAGGGGCATCAACTATGGCTACACCTTC
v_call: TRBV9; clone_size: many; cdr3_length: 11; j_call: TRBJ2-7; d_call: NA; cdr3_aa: CASSVYYEQYF; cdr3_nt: TGTGCCAGCAGCGTCTACTACGAGCAGTACTTC
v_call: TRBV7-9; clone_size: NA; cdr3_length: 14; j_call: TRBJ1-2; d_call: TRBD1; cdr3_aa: CASSLGTGFYGYTF; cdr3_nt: TGTGCCAGCAGCCTAGGGACAGGGTTCTATGGCTACACCTTC
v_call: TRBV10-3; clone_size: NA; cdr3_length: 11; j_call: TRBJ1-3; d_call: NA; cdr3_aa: CAISESQTIYF; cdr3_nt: TGTGCCATCAGTGAGTCGCAAACCATATATTTT
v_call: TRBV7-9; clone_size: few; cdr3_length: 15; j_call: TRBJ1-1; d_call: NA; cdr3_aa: CASSQEGQGVNEAFF; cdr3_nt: TGTGCCAGCAGCCAAGAAGGGCAGGGCGTGAATGAAGCTTTCTTT
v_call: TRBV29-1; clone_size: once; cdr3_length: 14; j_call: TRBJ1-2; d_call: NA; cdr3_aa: CSVEDPLVDYGYTF; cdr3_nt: TGCAGCGTTGAAGACCCCTTGGTTGACTATGGCTACACCTTC